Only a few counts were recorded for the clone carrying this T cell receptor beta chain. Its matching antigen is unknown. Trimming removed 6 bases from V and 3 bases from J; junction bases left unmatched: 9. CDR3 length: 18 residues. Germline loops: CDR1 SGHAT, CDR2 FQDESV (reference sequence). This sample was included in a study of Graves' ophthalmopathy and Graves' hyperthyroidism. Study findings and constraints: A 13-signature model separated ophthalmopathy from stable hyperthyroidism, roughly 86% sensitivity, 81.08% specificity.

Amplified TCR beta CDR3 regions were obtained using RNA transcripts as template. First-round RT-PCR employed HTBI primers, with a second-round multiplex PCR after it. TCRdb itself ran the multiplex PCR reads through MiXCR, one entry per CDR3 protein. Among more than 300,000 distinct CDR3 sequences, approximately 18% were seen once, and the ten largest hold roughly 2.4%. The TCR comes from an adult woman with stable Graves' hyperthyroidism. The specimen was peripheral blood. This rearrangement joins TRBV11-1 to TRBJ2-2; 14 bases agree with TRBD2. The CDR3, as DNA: TGTGCCAGCAGTCATAGACTAGCGGGAGGGCCGGACACCGGGGAGCTGTTTTTT. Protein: CASSHRLAGGPDTGELFF.